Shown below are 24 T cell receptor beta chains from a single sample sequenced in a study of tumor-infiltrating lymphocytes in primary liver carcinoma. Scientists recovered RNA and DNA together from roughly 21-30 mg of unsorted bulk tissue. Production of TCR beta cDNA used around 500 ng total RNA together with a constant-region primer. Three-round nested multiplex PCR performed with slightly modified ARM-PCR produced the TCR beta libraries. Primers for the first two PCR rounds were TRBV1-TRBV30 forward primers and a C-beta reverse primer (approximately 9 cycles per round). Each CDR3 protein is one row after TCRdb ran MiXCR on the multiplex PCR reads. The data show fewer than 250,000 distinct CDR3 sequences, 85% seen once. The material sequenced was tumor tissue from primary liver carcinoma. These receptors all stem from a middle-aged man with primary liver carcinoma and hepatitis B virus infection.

The CDR3 sequence is CASKPRQDSYEQYF. The CDR3 DNA reads TGTGCCAGTAAACCCAGACAGGACTCCTACGAGCAGTACTTC. This chain uses TRBV9 with TRBJ2-7; possibly TRBD1 for D (6 bases). V was pared by 8 bases and J by 0 bases, with 15 bases between. Germline-derived CDR1 and CDR2 are SGDLS and YYNGEE. This CDR3 is 14 amino acids long. Based on the CDR3 plus reference TRBV9 and TRBJ2-7, the full variable domain is DSGVTQTPKHLITATGQRVTLRCSPRSGDLSVYWYQQSLDQGLQFLIQYYNGEERAKGNILERFSAQQFPDLHSELNLSSLELGDSALYFCASKPRQDSYEQYFGPGTRLTVT.

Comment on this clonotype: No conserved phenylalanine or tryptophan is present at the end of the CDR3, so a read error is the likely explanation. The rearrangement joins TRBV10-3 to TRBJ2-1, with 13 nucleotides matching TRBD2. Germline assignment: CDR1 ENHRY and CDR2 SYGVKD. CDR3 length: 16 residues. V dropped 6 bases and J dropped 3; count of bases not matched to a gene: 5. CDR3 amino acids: CAISPGLAGNYNEQFY. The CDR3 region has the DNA TGTGCCATCAGCCCGGGACTAGCGGGAAACTACAATGAGCAGTTCTAC.

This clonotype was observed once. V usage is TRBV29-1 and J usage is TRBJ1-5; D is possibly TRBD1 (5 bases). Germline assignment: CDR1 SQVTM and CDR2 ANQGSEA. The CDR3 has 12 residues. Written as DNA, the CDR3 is TGCAGTGCCGGGGACGGCGATCAGCCCCAGCATTTT. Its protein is CSAGDGDQPQHF.

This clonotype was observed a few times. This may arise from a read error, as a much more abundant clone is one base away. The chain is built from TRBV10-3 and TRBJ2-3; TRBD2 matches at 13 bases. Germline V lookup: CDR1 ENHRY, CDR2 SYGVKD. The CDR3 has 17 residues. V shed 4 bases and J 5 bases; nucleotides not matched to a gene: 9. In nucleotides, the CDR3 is TGTGCCATCAGTGCGGGGACTAGCGGGATGGCCCGAGATACGCAGTATTTT. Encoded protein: CAISAGTSGMARDTQYF.

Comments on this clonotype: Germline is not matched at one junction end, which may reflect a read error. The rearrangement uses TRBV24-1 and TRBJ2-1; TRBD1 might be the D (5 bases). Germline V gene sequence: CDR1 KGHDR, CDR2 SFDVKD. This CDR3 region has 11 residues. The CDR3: CATGRDDDQFF. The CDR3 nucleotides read TGTGCCACGGGGCGAGATGATGACCAGTTCTTC.

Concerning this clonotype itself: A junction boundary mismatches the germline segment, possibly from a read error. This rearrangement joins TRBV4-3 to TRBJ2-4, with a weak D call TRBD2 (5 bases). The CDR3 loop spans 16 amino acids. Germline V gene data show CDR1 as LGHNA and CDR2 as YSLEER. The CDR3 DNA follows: TGCGCCAGCAGCCAAGATGGCAGCCTAGCCAAAAACGTTCGGCACTTC. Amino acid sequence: CASSQDGSLAKNVRHF.

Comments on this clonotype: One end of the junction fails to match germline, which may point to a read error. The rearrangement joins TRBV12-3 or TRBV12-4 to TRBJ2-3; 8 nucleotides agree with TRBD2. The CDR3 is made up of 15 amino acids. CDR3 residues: CASSPQRERSDTLYF. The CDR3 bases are TGTGCCAGCAGTCCGCAGCGGGAGAGGTCAGATACGCTGTATTTT.

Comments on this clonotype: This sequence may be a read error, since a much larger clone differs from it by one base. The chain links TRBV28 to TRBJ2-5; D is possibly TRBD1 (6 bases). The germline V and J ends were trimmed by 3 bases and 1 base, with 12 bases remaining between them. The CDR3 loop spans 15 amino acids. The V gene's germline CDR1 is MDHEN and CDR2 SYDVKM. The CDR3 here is CASSFGTWVQETQYF. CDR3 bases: TGTGCCAGCAGTTTCGGGACATGGGTCCAAGAGACCCAGTACTTC.

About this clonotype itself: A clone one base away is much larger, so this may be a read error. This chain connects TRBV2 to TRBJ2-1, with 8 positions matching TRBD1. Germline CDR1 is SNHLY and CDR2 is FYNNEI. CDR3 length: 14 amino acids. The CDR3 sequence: CASSLGQGSNEEFF. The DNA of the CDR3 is TGTGCCAGCAGTCTCGGACAGGGTTCCAATGAGGAGTTCTTC.

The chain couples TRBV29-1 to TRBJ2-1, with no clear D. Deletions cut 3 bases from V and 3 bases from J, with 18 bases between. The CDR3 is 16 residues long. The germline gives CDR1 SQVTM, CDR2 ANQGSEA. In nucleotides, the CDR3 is TGCAGCGTTGATGTTCTGGACGCCAGCTTCTACAATGAGCAGTTCTTC. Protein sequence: CSVDVLDASFYNEQFF.

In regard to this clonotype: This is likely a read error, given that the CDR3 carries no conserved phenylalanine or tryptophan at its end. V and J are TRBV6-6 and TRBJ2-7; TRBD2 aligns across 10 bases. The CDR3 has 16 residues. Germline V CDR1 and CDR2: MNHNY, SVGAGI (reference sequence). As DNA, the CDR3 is TGTGACAGCAGTCATCGAGCGGGAGGGCCTACCTACGAGCAGTACATC. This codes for CDSSHRAGGPTYEQYI.

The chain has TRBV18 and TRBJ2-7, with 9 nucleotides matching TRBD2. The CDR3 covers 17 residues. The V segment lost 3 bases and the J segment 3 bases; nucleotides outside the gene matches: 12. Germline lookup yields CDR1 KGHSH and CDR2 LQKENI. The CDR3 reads CASSPLGSGRSGYEQYF. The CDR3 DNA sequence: TGTGCCAGCTCACCGCTCGGGAGCGGGAGGTCAGGCTACGAGCAGTACTTC.

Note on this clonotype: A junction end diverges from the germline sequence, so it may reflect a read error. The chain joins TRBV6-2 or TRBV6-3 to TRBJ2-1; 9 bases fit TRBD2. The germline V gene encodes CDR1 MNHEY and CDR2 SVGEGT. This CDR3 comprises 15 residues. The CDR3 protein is CASSSGLALSNEQFF. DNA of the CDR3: TGTGCCAGCAGCTCCGGACTAGCGCTATCCAATGAGCAATTCTTC.

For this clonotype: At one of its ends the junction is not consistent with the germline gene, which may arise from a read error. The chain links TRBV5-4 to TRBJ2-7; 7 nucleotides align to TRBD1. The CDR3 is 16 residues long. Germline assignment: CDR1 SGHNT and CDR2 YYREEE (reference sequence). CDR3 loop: CANSLTGTARLGDQYF. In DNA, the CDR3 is TGTGCCAACAGCCTAACCGGGACAGCTCGTTTAGGGGACCAGTACTTC. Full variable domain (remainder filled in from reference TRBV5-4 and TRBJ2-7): ETGVTQSPTHLIKTRGQQVTLRCSSQSGHNTVSWYQQALGQGPQFIFQYYREEENGRGNFPPRFSGLQFPNYSSELNVNALELDDSALYLCANSLTGTARLGDQYFGPGTRLTVT.

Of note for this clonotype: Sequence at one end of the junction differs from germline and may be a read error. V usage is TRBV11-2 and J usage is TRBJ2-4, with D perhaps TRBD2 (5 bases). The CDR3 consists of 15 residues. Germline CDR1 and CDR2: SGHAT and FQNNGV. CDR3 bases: TGTACCAGCACCACTTCGGAGGTAGCCAAAAACATTAAGTACTTC. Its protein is CTSTTSEVAKNIKYF.

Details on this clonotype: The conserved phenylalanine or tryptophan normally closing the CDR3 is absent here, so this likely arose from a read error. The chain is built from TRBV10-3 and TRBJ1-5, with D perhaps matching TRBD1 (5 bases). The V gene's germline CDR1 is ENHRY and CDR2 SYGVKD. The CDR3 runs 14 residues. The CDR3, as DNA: TGTGCCATCAGTGAGCAGGGAGCGAATCAGACCCAGCATATT. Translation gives CAISEQGANQTQHI.

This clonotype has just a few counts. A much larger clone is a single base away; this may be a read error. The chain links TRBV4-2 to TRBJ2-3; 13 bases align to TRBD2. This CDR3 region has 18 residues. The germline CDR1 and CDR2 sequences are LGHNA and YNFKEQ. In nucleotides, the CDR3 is TGTGCCAGCAGCCAAGAAGGGAGGACTAGCGGGAGAGGAGATATGCAGTATTTT. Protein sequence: CASSQEGRTSGRGDMQYF.

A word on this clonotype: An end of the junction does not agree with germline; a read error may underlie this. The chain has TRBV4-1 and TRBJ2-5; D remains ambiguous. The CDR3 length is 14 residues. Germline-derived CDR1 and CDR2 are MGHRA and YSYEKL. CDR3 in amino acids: CTSSQDVGRETQYF. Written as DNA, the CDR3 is TGCACCAGCAGTCAAGATGTAGGTCGGGAGACCCAGTACTTC.

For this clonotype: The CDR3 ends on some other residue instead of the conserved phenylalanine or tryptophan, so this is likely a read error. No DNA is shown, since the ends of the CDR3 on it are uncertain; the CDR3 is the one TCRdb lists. The CDR3 reads CASTVGGGGTDTHYL. The V and J genes are TRBV6-1 and TRBJ2-3; TRBD2, the table's D call, was not compared with the DNA. The CDR3 has 15 residues if both end residues are counted. Per germline, CDR1 MNHNS and CDR2 SASEGT.

This CDR3 is CASSIGTGGIEAFF. In nucleotides, the CDR3 is TGTGCCAGCAGTATCGGGACTGGGGGGATTGAAGCTTTCTTT. The chain links TRBV12-3 or TRBV12-4 to TRBJ1-1, with D tentatively TRBD1 (5 bases). This CDR3 region has 14 residues. V lost 5 bases to trimming and J lost 7 bases, with 17 bases between them.

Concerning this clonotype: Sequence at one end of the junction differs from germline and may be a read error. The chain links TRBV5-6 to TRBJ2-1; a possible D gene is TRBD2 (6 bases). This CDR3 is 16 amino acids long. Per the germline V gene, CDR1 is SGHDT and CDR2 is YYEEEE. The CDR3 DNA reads TGTGCCAGCAGCATCGACGGGAGAGGGTCCTACAATGAGCGGTTCTTC. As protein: CASSIDGRGSYNERFF.

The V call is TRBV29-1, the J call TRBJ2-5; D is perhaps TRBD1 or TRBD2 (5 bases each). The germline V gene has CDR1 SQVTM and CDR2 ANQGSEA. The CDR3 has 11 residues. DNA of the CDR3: TGCAGTCTGGGACCGATAGAGACCCAGTACTTC. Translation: CSLGPIETQYF.

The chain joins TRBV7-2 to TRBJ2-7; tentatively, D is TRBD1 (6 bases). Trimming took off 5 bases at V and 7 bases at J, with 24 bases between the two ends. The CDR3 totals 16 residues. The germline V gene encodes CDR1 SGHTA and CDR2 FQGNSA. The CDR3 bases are TGTGCCAGCAGCCGCCAATATATGACAGGACCGCGTGAGCAGTACTTC. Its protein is CASSRQYMTGPREQYF.

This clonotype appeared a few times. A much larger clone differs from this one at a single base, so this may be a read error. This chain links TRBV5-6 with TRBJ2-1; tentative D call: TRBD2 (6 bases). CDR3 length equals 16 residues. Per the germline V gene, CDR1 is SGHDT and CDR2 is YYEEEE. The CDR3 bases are TGTGTCAGCAGCTTCGACGGGAGAGGGTCCTACAATGAGCAGTTCTTC. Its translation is CVSSFDGRGSYNEQFF.